The 13 T cell receptor beta chains given below trace back to one sample, sequenced in a study of CD8+ T cells in alopecia areata. In each case, RNA was isolated and then reverse transcribed into cDNA as the sequencing template. Clones were read by immunoSEQ multiplex PCR, and TCRdb kept only the in-frame ones, dropping some. The sample consists of 160,000 or so clones, 50% to 75% of them appearing once. Indicated treatment: oral pan-JAK inhibitor, 5-10 mg twice daily. Sequenced material: CD4+ T cells sorted from blood, taken at approximately week 60, from a patient treated with tofacitinib. These receptors came from a human donor with alopecia areata.

The CDR3, as DNA: TGCGCCAGCAGCTTGGAAGGGGCCACTGAAGCTTTCTTT. Its protein is CASSLEGATEAFF. The rearrangement links TRBV5-1 to TRBJ1-1; the D gene is possibly TRBD1 (5 bases). The CDR3 contains 13 residues. Germline-derived CDR1 and CDR2 are SGHRS and YFSETQ. With 0 bases removed from V and 4 bases from J, the gap between germline ends came to 7 bases.

V usage is TRBV9 and J usage is TRBJ2-7; 12 bases align to TRBD2. Germline trimming cut 4 bases from V and 6 bases from J; bases unmatched to any gene: 5. CDR3 length: 14 residues. Germline V gene data show CDR1 as SGDLS and CDR2 as YYNGEE. The CDR3 loop is CASSPRTSGVEQYF. CDR3 nucleotides: TGTGCCAGCAGCCCGCGGACTAGCGGGGTCGAGCAGTACTTC. Based on the CDR3 plus reference TRBV9 and TRBJ2-7, the full variable domain is DSGVTQTPKHLITATGQRVTLRCSPRSGDLSVYWYQQSLDQGLQFLIQYYNGEERAKGNILERFSAQQFPDLHSELNLSSLELGDSALYFCASSPRTSGVEQYFGPGTRLTVT.

The chain employs TRBV10-2 and TRBJ2-7; tentative D call: TRBD2 (5 bases). The CDR3 length is 14 residues. Germline loops: CDR1 WSHSY, CDR2 SAAADI. Trimming cost V 2 bases and J 6 bases, with 14 bases left between them. The CDR3 protein is CASSELRGNPEQYF. The CDR3 bases are TGCGCCAGCAGTGAGCTACGAGGGAATCCCGAGCAGTACTTC.

J is TRBJ2-5 and V is TRBV30, with TRBD1 matching over 8 bases. The J call is in doubt because the DNA end fits TRBJ2-7 better. Germline-derived CDR1 and CDR2 are GTSNPN and SVGIG (reference sequence). The length of the CDR3 is 14 residues. The CDR3 loop reads CAWSPTGGSYEQYF. As DNA, the CDR3 is TGTGCCTGGAGTCCCACAGGGGGCTCCTACGAGCAGTACTTC.

The chain recombines TRBV15 with TRBJ1-1, with a possible D match to TRBD1 (5 bases). This CDR3 region has 13 residues. Germline CDR1 LNHNV, CDR2 YYDKDF (reference sequence). V lost 8 bases and J lost 2, with 12 bases in between. The CDR3: CATSWGSNTEAFF. CDR3 nucleotides: TGTGCCACCTCTTGGGGGTCTAACACTGAAGCTTTCTTT. Looking up the rest from reference TRBV15 and TRBJ1-1 gives the full variable domain: DAMVIQNPRYQVTQFGKPVTLSCSQTLNHNVMYWYQQKSSQAPKLLFHYYDKDFNNEADTPDNFQSRRPNTSFCFLDIRSPGLGDTAMYLCATSWGSNTEAFFGQGTRLTVV.

This clone was seen only a few times. The chain links TRBV5-1 to TRBJ2-7, with TRBD1 matching over 7 bases. The germline V gene has CDR1 SGHRS and CDR2 YFSETQ. The ends lost 5 bases at V and 2 bases at J; junction bases unmatched: 10. The CDR3 extends over 15 amino acids. The CDR3 protein is CASSYSLGQAYEQYF. The CDR3 DNA reads TGCGCCAGCAGTTATTCTCTCGGACAGGCCTACGAGCAGTACTTC.

This clone showed up just a few times. The chain is built from TRBV2 and TRBJ1-5, with D possibly matching TRBD1 (6 bases). The CDR3 covers 14 residues. V lost 4 bases and J 4 bases, leaving 11 bases between the germline ends. Germline V CDR1 and CDR2: SNHLY, FYNNEI. CDR3 sequence: CASSGLTGNQPQHF. The CDR3 DNA sequence: TGTGCCAGCAGTGGCCTAACAGGGAATCAGCCCCAGCATTTT.

This clone was recorded once. The J gene is TRBJ2-3, the V gene TRBV7-9, with a tentative D call TRBD2 (5 bases). CDR1 and CDR2 from the germline V gene are SEHNR and FQNEAQ (reference sequence). V was trimmed by 1 base and J by 2 bases, leaving 10 bases between them. The CDR3 is 15 amino acids. Here the CDR3 DNA reads TGTGCCAGCAGCTTAGTTTCGGGGTACACAGATACGCAGTATTTT. Its translation is CASSLVSGYTDTQYF.

The chain employs TRBV7-8 and TRBJ2-7, with D tentatively TRBD1 or TRBD2 (5 bases each). Germline V gene lookup returns CDR1 SGHVS and CDR2 FQNEAQ. With 5 bases removed from V and 6 bases from J, the gap between germline ends came to 17 bases. The CDR3 has 14 residues. In nucleotides, the CDR3 is TGTGCCAGCAGCGGGTCTTCGGGGCATGGCGAGCAGTACTTC. Translation gives CASSGSSGHGEQYF.

This clone was seen only a few times. The rearrangement uses TRBV6-5 and TRBJ2-3; D possibly uses TRBD1 or TRBD2 (5 bases each). Per germline, CDR1 MNHEY and CDR2 SVGAGI. Trimming left V 5 bases short and J 8 bases short, with 20 bases between. The CDR3 is 15 residues long. Here the CDR3 reads CASSARASTGLTQYF. CDR3 in DNA: TGTGCCAGCAGTGCTCGGGCCTCGACGGGGCTTACGCAGTATTTT.

CDR3 residues: CASSLSSSDWETQYF. CDR3 DNA: TGTGCCAGCAGTTTGTCCAGCTCAGATTGGGAGACCCAGTACTTC. The J gene is TRBJ2-5, the V gene TRBV27, with D hard to call. The CDR3 is made up of 15 amino acids. CDR1 MNHEY and CDR2 SMNVEV come from the germline V gene (reference sequence). V was clipped by 3 bases and J by 5 bases, with 16 bases between them.

The rearrangement links TRBV7-9 to TRBJ2-1; 12 bases map to TRBD2. Per the germline V gene, CDR1 is SEHNR and CDR2 is FQNEAQ (reference sequence). There are 15 residues in the CDR3. After removal of 3 bases from V and 8 bases from J, the junction contained 5 bases not matched to a gene. CDR3 sequence reads: CASSFRTSGAHEQFF. CDR3 nucleotide sequence: TGTGCCAGCAGCTTCCGGACTAGCGGGGCCCATGAGCAGTTCTTC.

The gene calls are TRBV2 and TRBJ1-2; no reliable D call. Trimming took off 6 bases at V and 2 bases at J, with 13 bases between the two ends. This CDR3 is built from 14 residues. Per the germline V gene, CDR1 is SNHLY and CDR2 is FYNNEI. The CDR3 here is CASRTREGNYGYTF. The CDR3 coding sequence is TGTGCCAGCAGAACTCGGGAGGGAAACTATGGCTACACCTTC. Based on the CDR3 plus reference TRBV2 and TRBJ1-2, the full variable domain is EPEVTQTPSHQVTQMGQEVILRCVPISNHLYFYWYRQILGQKVEFLVSFYNNEISEKSEIFDDQFSVERPDGSNFTLKIRSTKLEDSAMYFCASRTREGNYGYTFGSGTRLTVV.